Below, 23 T cell receptor beta chains from the same sample are listed, as sequenced in a study of blood T cell repertoires in COVID-19. The data were produced by immunoSEQ multiplex PCR, yet TCRdb's version contains in-frame clones alone and is incomplete. The sample consists of about 240,000 clones, roughly 80% of them appearing once. Specimen: peripheral blood. These receptors were obtained from a woman older than 75 with COVID-19, enrolled during active disease.

This chain connects TRBV6-6 to TRBJ2-7; TRBD1 might be the D (8 bases). Germline CDR1 reads MNHNY; CDR2 reads SVGAGI (reference sequence). The V gene lost 5 bases and the J gene lost 3 bases, with 17 bases spanning the gap. The CDR3 contains 15 residues. In nucleotides, the CDR3 is TGTGCCAGCAGTCCTGGGGGGGACAGGTACTACGAGCAGTACTTC. Amino acid sequence: CASSPGGDRYYEQYF.

This chain joins TRBV18 and TRBJ2-7; D not certain. The germline V gene has CDR1 KGHSH and CDR2 LQKENI. The CDR3 extends over 13 amino acids. V shed 2 bases and J shed 9 bases, with 14 bases lying between them. The CDR3 loop reads CASSPRALDSQYF. The CDR3 DNA follows: TGTGCCAGCTCACCAAGAGCGTTGGATTCGCAGTACTTC.

The chain has TRBV5-6 and TRBJ2-7, with 8 bases identical to TRBD1. V dropped 4 bases and J dropped 5; count of bases not matched to a gene: 5. The V gene's germline CDR1 is SGHDT and CDR2 YYEEEE. The CDR3 spans 13 residues. The chain's CDR3 is CASSPDRGDEQYF. The CDR3, as DNA: TGTGCCAGCAGCCCCGACAGGGGAGACGAGCAGTACTTC. Drawing the rest from reference TRBV5-6 and TRBJ2-7, the complete variable domain is DAGVTQSPTHLIKTRGQQVTLRCSPKSGHDTVSWYQQALGQGPQFIFQYYEEEERQRGNFPDRFSGHQFPNYSSELNVNALLLGDSALYLCASSPDRGDEQYFGPGTRLTVT.

This chain links TRBV28 with TRBJ1-4; D is perhaps TRBD1 (6 bases). V shed 3 bases and J shed 8 bases, with 10 bases lying between them. CDR3 length: 13 amino acids. CDR1 MDHEN and CDR2 SYDVKM come from the germline V gene. The CDR3 DNA follows: TGTGCCAGCAGTTTTACAGGGAGAGAAAAACTGTTTTTT. Its protein is CASSFTGREKLFF.

The chain uses TRBV6-2 or TRBV6-3 and TRBJ2-3; 9 bases are shared with TRBD2. The germline gives CDR1 MNHEY, CDR2 SVGEGT. The trim removed 2 bases at V and 4 bases at J, leaving 4 bases unmatched. CDR3 length equals 15 residues. The CDR3 nucleotides read TGTGCCAGCAGTTACATTCGGACTAGCGCAGATACGCAGTATTTT. It codes for CASSYIRTSADTQYF.

V usage is TRBV27 and J usage is TRBJ1-2; TRBD1 matches 7 bases. The V segment lost 3 bases and the J segment 0 bases; nucleotides outside the gene matches: 7. This CDR3 is 16 amino acids long. From germline, CDR1 is MNHEY and CDR2 SMNVEV (reference sequence). The CDR3 here is CASSFQGDRANYGYTF. CDR3 nucleotide sequence: TGTGCCAGCAGTTTTCAGGGGGACAGAGCTAACTATGGCTACACCTTC.

The chain couples TRBV4-1 to TRBJ2-5; possible D gene TRBD1, 5 bases. This CDR3 region has 14 residues. CDR1 is MGHRA, CDR2 YSYEKL, per germline. Trimming shortened V by 2 bases and J by 5 bases, and 12 bases separated the two germline ends. CDR3 bases: TGCGCCAGCAGCCAACCAGGGTCTGGGGAGACCCAGTACTTC. Amino acids: CASSQPGSGETQYF.

The V and J genes are TRBV27 and TRBJ1-2, with D perhaps TRBD1 (5 bases). The germline V and J ends were trimmed by 5 bases and 8 bases, with 18 bases remaining between them. Germline V lookup: CDR1 MNHEY, CDR2 SMNVEV (reference sequence). There are 14 residues in the CDR3. This chain's CDR3 is CASSPNRLLSGYTF. The CDR3 DNA follows: TGTGCCAGCAGTCCTAACAGGTTATTGAGCGGCTACACCTTC.

The CDR3 here is CASRESQKNTGELFF. In nucleotides, the CDR3 is TGTGCCAGCAGGGAGAGTCAAAAGAACACCGGGGAGCTGTTTTTT. The chain uses TRBV27 and TRBJ2-2, with D unclear. V lost 6 bases and J 1 base, leaving 12 bases between the germline ends. The CDR3 totals 15 residues. Germline CDR1 is MNHEY and CDR2 is SMNVEV (reference sequence).

The V call is TRBV12-3 or TRBV12-4, the J call TRBJ1-1; D might be TRBD1 (6 bases). The V end lost 6 bases, the J end lost 4 bases, and 12 bases lay between the germline ends. This CDR3 region has 13 residues. The CDR3 region has the DNA TGTGCCAGCAGATATACAGGGCCCACTGAAGCTTTCTTT. Protein: CASRYTGPTEAFF.

This clone appeared once. The chain combines TRBV5-1 with TRBJ2-1; 8 positions agree with TRBD2. CDR1 SGHRS and CDR2 YFSETQ come from the germline V gene. The CDR3 runs to 14 residues. Trimming cost V 0 bases and J 9 bases; bases outside gene matches: 5. CDR3 DNA sequence: TGCGCCAGCAGCTTGGTAGCGGGGTCGGGTGAGCAGTTCTTC. This gives the protein CASSLVAGSGEQFF.

The V gene is TRBV10-3, the J gene TRBJ1-1; no firm D call. The CDR3 has 14 amino acids. Trimming pared 2 bases from V and 1 base from J, leaving 8 bases between. Germline CDR1 and CDR2: ENHRY and SYGVKD. The CDR3 sequence is CAISELAGNTEAFF. CDR3 DNA: TGTGCCATCAGTGAGCTCGCAGGGAACACTGAAGCTTTCTTT.

The V gene is TRBV30, the J gene TRBJ2-1; D may be TRBD1 (6 bases). V dropped 4 bases and J dropped 8 bases, with 15 bases sitting between them. CDR3 length: 13 amino acids. Looked up from germline, CDR1 is GTSNPN and CDR2 is SVGIG (reference sequence). The CDR3 spells CAWNVKGVYEQFF. The CDR3 bases are TGTGCCTGGAATGTAAAGGGGGTCTATGAGCAGTTCTTC.

The V call is TRBV18, the J call TRBJ1-2; D unclear. Trimming took off 3 bases at V and 3 bases at J, with 11 bases between the two ends. Germline V gene sequence: CDR1 KGHSH, CDR2 LQKENI. The CDR3 totals 14 residues. The CDR3 DNA follows: TGTGCCAGCTCACCCGCCAGGCTCGACTATGGCTACACCTTC. Translating gives CASSPARLDYGYTF.

This clone has at least ten counts. This chain links TRBV2 with TRBJ2-7; 7 positions agree with TRBD2. Germline V gene data show CDR1 as SNHLY and CDR2 as FYNNEI. V trimming: 6 bases; J trimming: 11 bases; junction bases outside the gene matches: 13. The CDR3 consists of 13 residues. CDR3 residues: CASRGEGTSPKYF. The CDR3 bases are TGTGCCAGCAGGGGGGAGGGGACGTCGCCGAAGTACTTC.

The V call is TRBV6-5, the J call TRBJ2-5; D possibly corresponds to TRBD2 (7 bases). Germline CDR1 MNHEY, CDR2 SVGAGI. The germline V and J ends were trimmed by 0 bases and 4 bases, with 15 bases remaining between them. The CDR3 runs to 16 residues. CDR3 nucleotide sequence: TGTGCCAGCAGTTACTCTGGGGCGGGGGCTGGAGAGACCCAGTACTTC. Amino acid sequence: CASSYSGAGAGETQYF.

This chain uses TRBV10-3 with TRBJ1-4; D is unclear. The CDR3 is 13 residues long. The V and J ends lost 2 bases and 8 bases respectively, with 9 bases between them. Germline CDR1 ENHRY, CDR2 SYGVKD. The CDR3 bases are TGTGCCATCAGTGAGAGTCGGGGAGAAAAACTGTTTTTT. Translating it yields CAISESRGEKLFF.

The chain combines TRBV7-9 with TRBJ1-3, with 7 bases lining up with TRBD1. The CDR3 has 15 amino acids. Per germline, CDR1 SEHNR and CDR2 FQNEAQ (reference sequence). With 7 bases clipped from V and 2 bases from J, the junction kept 8 bases outside the gene matches. The CDR3 nucleotides read TGTGCCAGCACCTTGGGGGGGACAGCTGGAAACACCATATATTTT. Translating gives CASTLGGTAGNTIYF.

V and J are TRBV6-5 and TRBJ2-6; D ambiguous. V dropped 4 bases and J dropped 0 bases, with 4 bases sitting between them. This CDR3 is 14 amino acids long. CDR1 MNHEY and CDR2 SVGAGI come from the germline V gene. Written as DNA, the CDR3 is TGTGCCAGCAGTTCTCTCTCTGGGGCCAACGTCCTGACTTTC. Translated: CASSSLSGANVLTF.

This clone was observed many times. The chain recombines TRBV5-6 with TRBJ2-7; 10 nucleotides line up with TRBD1. The CDR3 sequence is 14 residues long. V dropped 7 bases and J dropped 11; count of bases not matched to a gene: 15. CDR1 and CDR2 from the germline V gene are SGHDT and YYEEEE. As DNA, the CDR3 is TGTGCCAGCGCGTATGGGACAGGGGCACCTCAGGAGTACTTC. The encoded protein is CASAYGTGAPQEYF. The full variable domain, in which reference TRBV5-6 and TRBJ2-7 provide the parts outside the CDR3, is DAGVTQSPTHLIKTRGQQVTLRCSPKSGHDTVSWYQQALGQGPQFIFQYYEEEERQRGNFPDRFSGHQFPNYSSELNVNALLLGDSALYLCASAYGTGAPQEYFGPGTRLTVT.

CDR3 sequence: CASSSGGGQSGKLFF. The CDR3 coding sequence is TGTGCCAGCAGCTCTGGTGGGGGACAGTCAGGGAAACTGTTTTTT. The chain uses TRBV5-4 and TRBJ1-4; 7 positions match TRBD1. From germline, CDR1 is SGHNT and CDR2 YYREEE (reference sequence). V was clipped by 3 bases and J by 11 bases; unmatched bases: 13. CDR3 length equals 15 residues.

This sequence joins TRBV9 and TRBJ2-3; 7 bases are a match to TRBD2. This CDR3 is 16 amino acids long. Germline V CDR1 and CDR2: SGDLS, YYNGEE. The V and J ends lost 0 bases and 0 bases, in that order; junction bases with no gene match: 4. The CDR3 region is CASSVAAGDSTDTQYF. DNA of the CDR3: TGTGCCAGCAGCGTAGCGGCGGGGGACAGCACAGATACGCAGTATTTT.

J is TRBJ2-3 and V is TRBV7-2; 9 nucleotides align to TRBD1. The junction had 9 bases not matched to a gene; V was cut back by 7 bases and J by 4 bases. Germline V lookup: CDR1 SGHTA, CDR2 FQGNSA. The CDR3 is made up of 15 amino acids. In nucleotides, the CDR3 is TGTGCCAGCACCGTGGGGACAGGGAGGGCAGATACGCAGTATTTT. Its protein product is CASTVGTGRADTQYF.